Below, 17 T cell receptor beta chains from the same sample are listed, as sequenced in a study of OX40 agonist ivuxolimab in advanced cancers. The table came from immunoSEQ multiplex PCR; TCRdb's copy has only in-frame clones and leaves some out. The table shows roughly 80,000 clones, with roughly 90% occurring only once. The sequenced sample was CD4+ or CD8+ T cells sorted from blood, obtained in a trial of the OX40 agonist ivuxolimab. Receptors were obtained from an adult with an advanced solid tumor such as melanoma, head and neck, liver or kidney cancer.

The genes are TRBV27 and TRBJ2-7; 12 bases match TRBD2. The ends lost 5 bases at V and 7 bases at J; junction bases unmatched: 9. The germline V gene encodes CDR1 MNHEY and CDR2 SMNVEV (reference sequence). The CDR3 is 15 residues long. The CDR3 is CASSPLAGGPREQYF. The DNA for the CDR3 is TGTGCCAGCAGTCCCCTAGCGGGAGGGCCGAGGGAGCAGTACTTC.

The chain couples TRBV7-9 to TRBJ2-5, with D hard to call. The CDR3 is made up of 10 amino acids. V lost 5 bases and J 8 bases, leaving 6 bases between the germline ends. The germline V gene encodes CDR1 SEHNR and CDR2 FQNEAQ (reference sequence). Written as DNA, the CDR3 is TGTGCCAGCAGCGGCAACACCCAGTACTTC. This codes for CASSGNTQYF.

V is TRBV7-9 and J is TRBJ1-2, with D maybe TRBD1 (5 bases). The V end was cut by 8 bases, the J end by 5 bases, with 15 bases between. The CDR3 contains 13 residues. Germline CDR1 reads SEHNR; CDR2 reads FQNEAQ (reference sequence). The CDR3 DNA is TGTGCCAGCTCAAGAGGGGTGTTGTATGGCTACACCTTC. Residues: CASSRGVLYGYTF. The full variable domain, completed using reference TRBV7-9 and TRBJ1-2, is DTGVSQNPRHKITKRGQNVTFRCDPISEHNRLYWYRQTLGQGPEFLTYFQNEAQLEKSRLLSDRFSAERPKGSFSTLEIQRTEQGDSAMYLCASSRGVLYGYTFGSGTRLTVV.

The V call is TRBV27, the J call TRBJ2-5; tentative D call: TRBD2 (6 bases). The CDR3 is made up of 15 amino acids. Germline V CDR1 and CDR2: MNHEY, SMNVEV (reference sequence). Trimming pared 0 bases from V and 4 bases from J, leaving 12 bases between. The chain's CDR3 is CASSLSAGGGETQYF. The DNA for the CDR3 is TGTGCCAGCAGTTTATCAGCGGGCGGCGGAGAGACCCAGTACTTC.

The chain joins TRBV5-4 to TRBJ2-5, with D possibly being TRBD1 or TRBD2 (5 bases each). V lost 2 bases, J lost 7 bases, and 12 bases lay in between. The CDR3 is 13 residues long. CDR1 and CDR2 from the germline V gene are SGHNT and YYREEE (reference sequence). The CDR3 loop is CASSFGALGTQYF. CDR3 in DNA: TGTGCCAGCAGCTTCGGGGCTCTTGGGACCCAGTACTTC.

DNA of the CDR3: TGCAGCGCTGACACAGATACGCAGTATTTT. Its translation: CSADTDTQYF. The rearrangement joins TRBV29-1 to TRBJ2-3; D not resolved. The CDR3 length is 10 residues. Germline V gene lookup returns CDR1 SQVTM and CDR2 ANQGSEA. The germline V and J ends were trimmed by 7 bases and 2 bases, with 4 bases remaining between them.

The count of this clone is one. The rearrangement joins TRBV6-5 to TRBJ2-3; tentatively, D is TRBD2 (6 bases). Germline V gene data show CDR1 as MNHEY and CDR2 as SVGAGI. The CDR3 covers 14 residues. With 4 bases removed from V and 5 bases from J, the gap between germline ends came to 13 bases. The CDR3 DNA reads TGTGCCAGCAGTTGGCAGGGAGGTATAGATACGCAGTATTTT. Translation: CASSWQGGIDTQYF.

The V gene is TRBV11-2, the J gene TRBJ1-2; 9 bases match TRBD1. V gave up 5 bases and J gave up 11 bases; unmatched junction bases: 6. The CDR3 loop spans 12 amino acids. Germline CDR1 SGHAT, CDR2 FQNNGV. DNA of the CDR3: TGTGCCAGCAGCCTCCGGGACAGGGAGTACACCTTC. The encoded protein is CASSLRDREYTF.

CDR3 region: CASGLNYGYTF. The CDR3 DNA reads as TGTGCCAGTGGGCTTAACTATGGCTACACCTTC. This sequence joins TRBV6-5 and TRBJ1-2, with no clear D. The V and J ends lost 9 bases and 1 base respectively, with 6 bases between them. The CDR3 loop spans 11 amino acids. Germline CDR1 and CDR2: MNHEY and SVGAGI.

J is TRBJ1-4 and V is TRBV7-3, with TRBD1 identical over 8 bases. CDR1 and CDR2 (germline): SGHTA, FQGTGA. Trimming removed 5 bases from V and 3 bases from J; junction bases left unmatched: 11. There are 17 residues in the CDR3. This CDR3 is CASSARPRGHANEKLFF. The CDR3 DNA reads TGTGCCAGCAGCGCCCGACCCAGGGGGCACGCTAATGAAAAACTGTTTTTT.

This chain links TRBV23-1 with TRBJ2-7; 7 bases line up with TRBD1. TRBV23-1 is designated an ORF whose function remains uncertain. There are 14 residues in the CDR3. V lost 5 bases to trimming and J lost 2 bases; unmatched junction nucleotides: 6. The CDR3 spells CASSERQGAYEQYF. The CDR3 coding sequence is TGCGCCAGCAGTGAAAGACAGGGAGCCTACGAGCAGTACTTC.

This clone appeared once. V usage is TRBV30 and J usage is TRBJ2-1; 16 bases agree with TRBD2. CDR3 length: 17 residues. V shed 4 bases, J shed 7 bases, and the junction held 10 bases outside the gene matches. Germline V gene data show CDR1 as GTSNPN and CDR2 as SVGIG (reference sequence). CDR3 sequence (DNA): TGTGCCTGGACCCGAGGGACTAGCGGGAGGGTGAGGAATGAGCAGTTCTTC. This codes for CAWTRGTSGRVRNEQFF.

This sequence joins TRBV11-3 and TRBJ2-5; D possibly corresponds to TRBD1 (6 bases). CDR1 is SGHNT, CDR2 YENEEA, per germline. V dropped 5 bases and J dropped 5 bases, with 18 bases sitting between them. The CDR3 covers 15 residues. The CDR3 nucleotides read TGTGCCAGCAGCCTGGGGACAATGGGTGTGGAGACCCAGTACTTC. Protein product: CASSLGTMGVETQYF.

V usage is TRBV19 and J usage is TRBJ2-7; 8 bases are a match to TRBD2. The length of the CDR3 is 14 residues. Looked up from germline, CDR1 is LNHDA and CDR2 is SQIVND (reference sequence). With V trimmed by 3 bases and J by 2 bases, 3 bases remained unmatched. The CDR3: CASSIRAGAYEQYF. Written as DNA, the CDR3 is TGTGCCAGTAGTATTAGAGCGGGAGCCTACGAGCAGTACTTC.

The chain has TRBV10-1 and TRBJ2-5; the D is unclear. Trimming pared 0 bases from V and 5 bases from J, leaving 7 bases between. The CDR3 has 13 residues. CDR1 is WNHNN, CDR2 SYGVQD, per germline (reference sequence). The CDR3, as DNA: TGCGCCAGCAGTGAGTCGCCGGCGGAGACCCAGTACTTC. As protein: CASSESPAETQYF.

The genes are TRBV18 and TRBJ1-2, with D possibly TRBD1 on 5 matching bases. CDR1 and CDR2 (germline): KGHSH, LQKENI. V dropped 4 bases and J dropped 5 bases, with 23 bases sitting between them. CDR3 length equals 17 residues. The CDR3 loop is CASSRKGRTDGGYGYTF. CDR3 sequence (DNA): TGTGCCAGCTCACGAAAGGGCCGGACTGATGGGGGTTATGGCTACACCTTC. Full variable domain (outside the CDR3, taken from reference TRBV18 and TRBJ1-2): NAGVMQNPRHLVRRRGQEARLRCSPMKGHSHVYWYRQLPEEGLKFMVYLQKENIIDESGMPKERFSAEFPKEGPSILRIQQVVRGDSAAYFCASSRKGRTDGGYGYTFGSGTRLTVV.

The CDR3 region has the DNA TGCGCCAGCAGCTTGGACAGGGTGGGTGGCTACACCTTC. As protein: CASSLDRVGGYTF. The gene calls are TRBV5-1 and TRBJ1-2; D is perhaps TRBD1 (6 bases). The CDR3 length is 13 residues. The germline V and J ends were trimmed by 0 bases and 7 bases, with 10 bases remaining between them. The germline V gene has CDR1 SGHRS and CDR2 YFSETQ. Complete variable domain (other parts from reference TRBV5-1 and TRBJ1-2): KAGVTQTPRYLIKTRGQQVTLSCSPISGHRSVSWYQQTPGQGLQFLFEYFSETQRNKGNFPGRFSGRQFSNSRSEMNVSTLELGDSALYLCASSLDRVGGYTFGSGTRLTVV.